Listed below are T cell receptor beta chains from one sample, sequenced in a study of blood T cell repertoires in COVID-19. Assay: immunoSEQ multiplex PCR; the TCRdb copy retains only in-frame clones and omits some. The data show over 60,000 clones, 86% seen once. The sample consisted of peripheral blood. The receptor source for this set is a man aged 35-49 years with acute or convalescent COVID-19. Both conserved end residues are part of each CDR3. The D gene is left open where the match is weak. Clone size is shown for a subset of rows, as once, few, many or a class of expanded clone.

V	size	length	D	J	DNA	CDR3
TRBV4-1	.	14	.	TRBJ1-1	TGCGCCAGCAGCCAAGTGGGAGGCGACGAACGGTCTTTCTTT	CASSQVGGDERSFF
TRBV5-4	few	13	TRBD2	TRBJ2-5	TGTGCCAGCAGCTTAACTAGCGTCGAGACCCAGTACTTC	CASSLTSVETQYF
TRBV14	.	19	TRBD1	TRBJ1-1	TGTGCCAGCAGCCCAACACACCTCCGGGACAGGGTGGGCAACACTGAAGCTTTCTTT	CASSPTHLRDRVGNTEAFF
TRBV4-2	once	15	.	TRBJ1-3	TGTGCCAGCAGCCAAGAACCCGCGGAGGGAAACACCATATATTTT	CASSQEPAEGNTIYF
TRBV28	.	19	TRBD1	TRBJ1-5	TGTGCCAGCAGTACTCAACCGGGACAGAAGACTCTTAGCAATCAGCCCCAGCATTTT	CASSTQPGQKTLSNQPQHF
TRBV9	.	15	.	TRBJ2-1	TGTGCCAGCAGCGTAGAATACGGTCCCTACAATGAGCAGTTCTTC	CASSVEYGPYNEQFF
TRBV5-1	.	16	.	TRBJ2-3	TGCGCCAGCAGCCTAACTAGCACGGGAGGCACAGATACGCAGTATTTT	CASSLTSTGGTDTQYF
TRBV2	.	16	.	TRBJ1-2	TGTGCCAGCAGTGAAGTCAACAGGGAAATCAACTATGGCTACACCTTC	CASSEVNREINYGYTF
TRBV10-2	few	15	TRBD1	TRBJ1-1	TGCGCCAGCAGTGAGGTGACAGGGATTGCCACTGAAGCTTTCTTT	CASSEVTGIATEAFF
TRBV3-1/TRBV3-2	.	13	.	TRBJ1-2	TGTGCCAGCAGCCGGAGGACTAACTATGGCTACACCTTC	CASSRRTNYGYTF
TRBV29-1	.	14	TRBD2	TRBJ2-7	TGCAGCGGATTAGCGGGTACGGGTTCCTACGAGCAGTACTTC	CSGLAGTGSYEQYF
TRBV9	.	13	.	TRBJ1-5	TGTGCCAGCAGCACGGGAAGGTCTGGGCCCCAGCATTTT	CASSTGRSGPQHF
TRBV4-1	once	14	.	TRBJ1-1	TGCGCCAGCAGCCAAGTGGAGGAGTACACTGAAGCTTTCTTT	CASSQVEEYTEAFF
TRBV27	.	17	.	TRBJ2-4	TGTGCCAGCAGCCCAGGAGGGGTCCTATCTGCCAAAAACATTCAGTACTTC	CASSPGGVLSAKNIQYF
TRBV11-3	.	13	.	TRBJ2-3	TGTGCCAGCAGCTTCACGGGCACAGATACGCAGTATTTT	CASSFTGTDTQYF
TRBV18	.	16	TRBD1	TRBJ1-3	TGTGCCAGCTCACCGGGACAGGTGCTAACTGGAAACACCATATATTTT	CASSPGQVLTGNTIYF
TRBV11-3	.	16	.	TRBJ2-6	TGTGCCAGCAGCTCCAAGGGAGACTCTGGGGCCAACGTCCTGACTTTC	CASSSKGDSGANVLTF
TRBV10-1	few	16	.	TRBJ1-1	TGCGCCAGCAGTGAAAAAGCCGGGACAATGGACACTGAAGCTTTCTTT	CASSEKAGTMDTEAFF
TRBV4-2	.	14	.	TRBJ1-5	TGTGCCAGCAGCCAAGCAGGGTTCGATCAGCCCCAGCATTTT	CASSQAGFDQPQHF
TRBV28	.	14	TRBD1	TRBJ2-5	TGTGCCAGCAGTTTAGGGACAGGGGGAGAGACCCAGTACTTC	CASSLGTGGETQYF
TRBV2	.	13	TRBD1	TRBJ2-7	TGTGCCAGCGGGACAGGGGCCCTGGGCGAGCAGTACTTC	CASGTGALGEQYF
TRBV20-1	.	14	.	TRBJ1-5	TGCAGTGCTAGTAGCCGGAGCGTCACCCAGCCCCAGCATTTT	CSASSRSVTQPQHF
TRBV6-5	.	13	.	TRBJ1-3	TGTGCCACCCGGCCTAGCTCTGGAAACACCATATATTTT	CATRPSSGNTIYF
TRBV28	.	15	.	TRBJ1-5	TGTGCCAGCAGTGCCGCTCCGAGTACCAATCAGCCCCAGCATTTT	CASSAAPSTNQPQHF
TRBV4-2	.	15	TRBD2	TRBJ2-7	TGTGCCAGCAGCCAAACCCCCGGACTAGCGGGGGTGAGTGACTTC	CASSQTPGLAGVSDF
TRBV9	.	15	TRBD2	TRBJ2-7	TGTGCCAGCAGCGTAGACTGGACTAGTGTCTACGAGCAGTACTTC	CASSVDWTSVYEQYF
TRBV6-5	.	13	TRBD1	TRBJ1-2	TGTGCCAGCAGAGATCGAGGGACAGGGAGTAACACCTTC	CASRDRGTGSNTF
TRBV25-1	.	16	.	TRBJ1-2	TGTGCCAGCAGTGAATATTTTCCCCCTCCCAGGAATGGCTACACCTTC	CASSEYFPPPRNGYTF
TRBV10-2	few	16	TRBD1	TRBJ1-5	TGCGCCAGCAGTGCGTCGGACAGGGGGTTAAATCAGCCCCAGCATTTT	CASSASDRGLNQPQHF
TRBV29-1	.	15	.	TRBJ2-3	TGCAGCGTTGTGGGGCAGGCCGCTAGCACAGATACGCAGTATTTT	CSVVGQAASTDTQYF
TRBV11-2	.	14	TRBD1	TRBJ2-7	TGTGCCAGCAGCTTTAGGACAGGTATGACCGAGCAGTACTTC	CASSFRTGMTEQYF
TRBV19	.	13	TRBD1	TRBJ1-5	TGTGCCAGTATGGGGACAGGTGGCGGGCCCCAGCATTTT	CASMGTGGGPQHF
TRBV7-2	.	12	.	TRBJ2-3	TGTGCCATCCAACGGGGCACAGATACGCAGTATTTT	CAIQRGTDTQYF
TRBV19	once	13	.	TRBJ1-1	TGTGCCAGTAGTATAGAGCGGAACACTGAAGCTTTCTTT	CASSIERNTEAFF
TRBV11-1	.	14	TRBD1	TRBJ1-6	TGTGCCAGCAGCCCCGACAGGGGTAATTCACCCCTCCACTTT	CASSPDRGNSPLHF
TRBV27	.	13	.	TRBJ2-3	TGTGCCAGCAGTTCGGGTAGCACAGATACGCAGTATTTT	CASSSGSTDTQYF
TRBV6-1	.	16	.	TRBJ2-1	TGTGCCAGCAGTGGCCTCGCGGTCGGCTCCTACAATGAGCAGTTCTTC	CASSGLAVGSYNEQFF
TRBV19	.	14	.	TRBJ2-3	TGTGCCAGTAGGGCCGGGGTGAACACAGATACGCAGTATTTT	CASRAGVNTDTQYF
TRBV24-1	.	11	.	TRBJ1-2	TGTGCCACCGGAGGTTACTATGGCTACACCTTC	CATGGYYGYTF
TRBV14	.	18	TRBD1	TRBJ2-6	TGTGCCAGCAGCCAAGTTAGACAGGGGTCTTCTGGGGCCAACGTCCTGACTTTC	CASSQVRQGSSGANVLTF
TRBV11-2	.	13	.	TRBJ2-7	TGTGCCAGCAGTTTTAGCGGTACCTACGAGCAGTACTTC	CASSFSGTYEQYF
TRBV4-1	.	16	.	TRBJ1-1	TGCGCCAGCAGCCAAGAGTGGCACGGCGGAGGGACTGAAGCTTTCTTT	CASSQEWHGGGTEAFF
TRBV11-3	.	13	TRBD1	TRBJ2-7	TGTGCCAGCAGCTCGACAGGGGCCTACGAGCAGTACTTC	CASSSTGAYEQYF
TRBV19	.	12	.	TRBJ1-5	TGTGCCAGTAATAACAGAAATCAGCCCCAGCATTTT	CASNNRNQPQHF
TRBV30	.	17	.	TRBJ1-5	TGTGCCTGGAGTAAGGCGACGGCTAATAGCGGCAATCAGCCCCAGCATTTT	CAWSKATANSGNQPQHF
TRBV7-8	.	16	TRBD1	TRBJ1-2	TGTGCCAGCAGCTCTTACGGGACAGGGTTTAACTATGGCTACACCTTC	CASSSYGTGFNYGYTF
TRBV6-5	once	15	TRBD1	TRBJ1-6	TGTGCCAGCAGTTACGCCCAGGGGGCAAATTCACCCCTCCACTTT	CASSYAQGANSPLHF
TRBV11-1	.	11	.	TRBJ2-5	TGTGCCAGCAGCCCCCGGGAGACCCAGTACTTC	CASSPRETQYF
TRBV18	.	16	.	TRBJ1-2	TGTGCCAGCTCACCAGCGGCACGGGGGGAGAACTATGGCTACACCTTC	CASSPAARGENYGYTF
TRBV27	.	13	TRBD1	TRBJ1-6	TGTGCCAGTGGACAGGGAGGTTATTCACCCCTCCACTTT	CASGQGGYSPLHF
TRBV27	.	14	.	TRBJ1-5	TGTGCCAGCAGTTTAGGACAGCCCAATCAGCCCCAGCATTTT	CASSLGQPNQPQHF
TRBV11-3	once	16	.	TRBJ2-2	TGTGCCAGCAGCATGGGGTCTAGCGCGAACACCGGGGAGCTGTTTTTT	CASSMGSSANTGELFF
TRBV4-1	.	14	.	TRBJ1-4	TGCGCCAGTGGTTCGGGACTCTATAATGAAAAACTGTTTTTT	CASGSGLYNEKLFF
TRBV30	few	13	.	TRBJ1-1	TGTGCCTGGGGCCGGATGGCAGGGACTGAAGCTTTCTTT	CAWGRMAGTEAFF
TRBV5-1	.	14	.	TRBJ2-5	TGCGCCAGCACCCGGGACAATTTCCAAGAGACCCAGTACTTC	CASTRDNFQETQYF
TRBV5-1	.	14	.	TRBJ1-5	TGCGCCAGCAGCCCGAGACAGTTTAATCAGCCCCAGCATTTT	CASSPRQFNQPQHF
TRBV2	.	11	.	TRBJ2-3	TGTGCCAGTTCACTTACAGATACGCAGTATTTT	CASSLTDTQYF
TRBV21-1	once	12	.	TRBJ2-7	TGTGCCAGCAGCAAGTCCGCGGCCGAGCAGTACTTC	CASSKSAAEQYF
TRBV5-6	.	14	.	TRBJ2-6	TGTGCCAGCAGCTCGGGTGCTGGGGCCAACGTCCTGACTTTC	CASSSGAGANVLTF